There are many counts of the clone carrying this TCR beta chain. What it recognizes is unknown. UMIs were added to TCR cDNA along with a universal primer site when it was made by 5'RACE template switching. MiXCR, run by TCRdb on the 5' RACE reads, gives a single entry per CDR3 protein. The table records around 150,000 distinct CDR3 sequences, around 7.2% of them present only once. This record belongs to a study of T cells after yellow fever vaccination. Findings and caveats of the study: Abundant bulk-population clonotypes could contaminate the FACS-sorted repertoires.

This CDR3 has 12 amino acids. Germline V gives CDR1 SGHKS, CDR2 YYEKEE (reference sequence). Trimming took off 0 bases at V and 5 bases at J, with 4 bases between the two ends. The sequence was collected from a man in his late teens or twenties who received the YFV17D yellow fever vaccine. Material: CD4+ T cells sorted from PBMCs, obtained roughly 5 days after the first yellow fever vaccination. The chain combines TRBV5-5 with TRBJ2-3; D unclear. The chain's CDR3 is CASSLEKDTQYF. The DNA of the CDR3 is TGTGCCAGCAGCTTGGAGAAAGATACGCAGTATTTT. The complete variable domain, with remaining parts taken from reference TRBV5-5 and TRBJ2-3, reads DAGVTQSPTHLIKTRGQQVTLRCSPISGHKSVSWYQQVLGQGPQFIFQYYEKEERGRGNFPDRFSARQFPNYSSELNVNALLLGDSALYLCASSLEKDTQYFGPGTRLTVL.